These 15 T cell receptor beta chains originate from one sample sequenced in a study of blood T cell repertoires in COVID-19. Libraries were prepared by immunoSEQ multiplex PCR; TCRdb keeps only in-frame clonotypes and omits some of them. Among some 290,000 clones listed, approximately 89% were seen once. Material: PBMCs or T cells enriched from blood (not recorded which). The source is a woman in her twenties or thirties who had recovered from COVID-19.

This chain joins TRBV18 and TRBJ1-1; TRBD1 aligns across 8 bases. Trimming removed 6 bases from V and 0 bases from J; junction bases left unmatched: 15. Germline V gene lookup returns CDR1 KGHSH and CDR2 LQKENI. The CDR3 runs to 18 residues. CDR3 region: CASSLNEGQGGMNTEAFF. The CDR3 DNA is TGTGCCAGCTCCCTCAATGAAGGACAGGGTGGCATGAACACTGAAGCTTTCTTT.

The J gene is TRBJ1-6, the V gene TRBV5-1; D call uncertain. The germline gives CDR1 SGHRS, CDR2 YFSETQ. With 3 bases removed from V and 6 bases from J, the gap between germline ends came to 16 bases. This CDR3 contains 16 residues. DNA for the CDR3: TGCGCCAGCAGCTGGGAACACTCAGAGGGTAATTCACCCCTCCACTTT. This encodes CASSWEHSEGNSPLHF.

The V call is TRBV28, the J call TRBJ2-1; D might be TRBD1 (5 bases). The CDR3 length is 13 residues. V lost 8 bases to trimming and J lost 4 bases, with 12 bases between them. Germline values: CDR1 MDHEN, CDR2 SYDVKM. CDR3 loop: CASDRSGYNEQFF. The CDR3 nucleotides are TGTGCCAGCGACAGATCAGGGTACAATGAGCAGTTCTTC. Together with reference TRBV28 and TRBJ2-1, the CDR3 gives the full variable domain: DVKVTQSSRYLVKRTGEKVFLECVQDMDHENMFWYRQDPGLGLRLIYFSYDVKMKEKGDIPEGYSVSREKKERFSLILESASTNQTSMYLCASDRSGYNEQFFGPGTRLTVL.

Only a few counts were recorded for this clone. The V and J genes are TRBV4-2 and TRBJ2-5, with 7 bases that match TRBD1. V shed 1 base, J shed 2 bases, and the junction held 4 bases outside the gene matches. This CDR3 comprises 15 residues. In germline, CDR1 is LGHNA, CDR2 YNFKEQ. The CDR3 reads CASSQGGQDQETQYF. Here the CDR3 DNA reads TGTGCCAGCAGCCAAGGAGGACAGGATCAAGAGACCCAGTACTTC.

The chain uses TRBV19 and TRBJ2-1; D not certain. The V gene lost 5 bases and the J gene lost 6 bases, with 11 bases spanning the gap. Germline CDR1 is LNHDA and CDR2 is SQIVND (reference sequence). The CDR3 totals 13 residues. This CDR3 is CASSAQILNEQFF. Here the CDR3 DNA reads TGTGCCAGTAGTGCCCAAATACTCAATGAGCAGTTCTTC.

J is TRBJ1-5 and V is TRBV19, with 8 bases matching TRBD1. With 5 bases clipped from V and 7 bases from J, the junction kept 16 bases outside the gene matches. CDR1 is LNHDA, CDR2 SQIVND, per germline (reference sequence). This CDR3 is built from 17 residues. The CDR3 loop is CASSFYSWAGGFQPQHF. The DNA for the CDR3 is TGTGCCAGTAGTTTTTACAGTTGGGCAGGGGGCTTCCAGCCCCAGCATTTT.

V and J are TRBV3-1 (or the pseudogene TRBV3-2) and TRBJ2-1, with 11 bases lining up with TRBD2. Germline V lookup: CDR1 LGHDT, CDR2 YNNKEL (reference sequence). The CDR3 has 19 residues. V was pared by 0 bases and J by 7 bases, with 14 bases of the junction left unmatched. CDR3 sequence reads: CASSQDQGDTSGRGNEQFF. CDR3 coding DNA: TGTGCCAGCAGCCAAGATCAGGGGGATACTAGCGGGAGAGGAAATGAGCAGTTCTTC.

The gene calls are TRBV28 and TRBJ2-3, with 8 bases identical to TRBD2. V dropped 6 bases and J dropped 1; count of bases not matched to a gene: 6. This CDR3 contains 15 residues. Per the germline V gene, CDR1 is MDHEN and CDR2 is SYDVKM. CDR3 protein: CASRPAGGGTDTQYF. CDR3 nucleotide sequence: TGTGCCAGCAGGCCCGCGGGAGGTGGCACAGATACGCAGTATTTT.

The chain is built from TRBV12-5 and TRBJ1-2; D is ambiguous. The CDR3 loop spans 13 amino acids. Per the germline V gene, CDR1 is LGHNT and CDR2 is FRNRAP. V was cut by 7 bases and J by 4 bases, with 13 bases left in between. CDR3 sequence (DNA): TGTGCTAGTGCTCCAAGCGGTGGCTATGGCTACACCTTC. Translated: CASAPSGGYGYTF.

The CDR3 region is CASSPGTGSNQPQHF. CDR3 in DNA: TGTGCCAGCAGTCCGGGGACAGGTTCAAATCAGCCCCAGCATTTT. This chain links TRBV6-5 with TRBJ1-5; 8 bases map to TRBD1. This CDR3 has 15 residues. Unmatched junction bases numbered 7, after V lost 5 bases and J lost 4 bases. Germline V gene sequence: CDR1 MNHEY, CDR2 SVGAGI.

The V and J genes are TRBV4-2 and TRBJ1-1, with D unresolved. Trimming pared 1 base from V and 6 bases from J, leaving 15 bases between. The CDR3 length is 15 residues. Germline V CDR1 and CDR2: LGHNA, YNFKEQ. CDR3 sequence: CASSQVSAAPAEAFF. In DNA, the CDR3 is TGTGCCAGCAGCCAAGTCTCAGCGGCCCCAGCTGAAGCTTTCTTT.

The V call is TRBV28, the J call TRBJ2-1; tentative D call: TRBD1 (6 bases). The V gene's germline CDR1 is MDHEN and CDR2 SYDVKM. This CDR3 is built from 13 residues. The V and J ends lost 6 bases and 4 bases respectively, with 10 bases between them. CDR3 residues: CASSTGNYNEQFF. The CDR3 DNA reads TGTGCCAGCAGCACAGGGAATTACAATGAGCAGTTCTTC.

CDR3 sequence: CASSPLRLEYTDTQYF. As DNA, the CDR3 is TGTGCCAGCAGTCCCCTGAGACTAGAGTACACAGATACGCAGTATTTT. The chain carries TRBV28 and TRBJ2-3, with a weak D call TRBD2 (6 bases). The CDR3 runs 16 residues. The V end was cut by 5 bases, the J end by 2 bases, with 17 bases between. CDR1 is MDHEN and CDR2 is SYDVKM in the germline V gene.

Here the CDR3 DNA reads TGTGCCTGGGAGGCAGGGGTAGGGCAGTACTTC. Translated, it gives CAWEAGVGQYF. V usage is TRBV30 and J usage is TRBJ2-7, with a tentative D call TRBD1 (6 bases). V lost 5 bases and J lost 9, with 14 bases in between. The CDR3 has 11 amino acids. Germline V CDR1 and CDR2: GTSNPN, SVGIG (reference sequence).

The rearrangement uses TRBV5-8 and TRBJ2-7; 9 nucleotides match TRBD2. Trimming took 0 bases from V and 7 from J; bases not matched to a gene: 8. Germline V gene lookup returns CDR1 SGHTS and CDR2 YDEGEE. This CDR3 has 15 amino acids. CDR3 DNA sequence: TGTGCCAGCAGCTTGGTTTCCGGGCTAGCGGGGGAGCAGTACTTC. Its protein is CASSLVSGLAGEQYF.